The sequence of this TCR beta chain was determined in a study of blood T cell repertoires in COVID-19. For the study at large: The United States, Italy and Spain provided the acute and convalescent COVID-19 samples. PBMCs, B-cell-depleted T cells, or T cells were the source of the cDNA or gDNA that made up the material.

Original processing notes: Researchers report that nucleated cell counts were estimated from reference gene primer amplification. The table came from immunoSEQ multiplex PCR; TCRdb's copy has only in-frame clones and leaves some out. The V and J calls and clone size were taken over from that table, and D and trimming were inferred from the DNA. The sample includes around 230,000 clones, 65% to 90% seen only once; the top ten take approximately 5%. Trimming stripped 6 bases from V and 7 bases from J, with 18 bases between. This CDR3 has 15 residues. From germline, CDR1 is MNHEY and CDR2 SMNVEV (reference sequence). This clone was detected a few times. Seattle enrolled patients during active infection and tracked them longitudinally.

This receptor was obtained from a man between 45 and 60 years old with COVID-19, enrolled during active disease. Sequenced input: peripheral blood. The chain combines TRBV27 with TRBJ2-2; tentative D call: TRBD1 (8 bases). The CDR3 coding sequence is TGTGCCAGCAGGGTACAGGGGGGGAGGAGCGGGGAGCTGTTTTTT. It is translated as CASRVQGGRSGELFF.